This section outlines one T cell receptor beta chain sequence together with its context. Its target is unknown. As every portion of the isolated RNA was reverse transcribed, the sequencing read expressed TCRB transcripts. Sequencing used immunoSEQ multiplex PCR; TCRdb keeps in-frame clones, though not all of them. The sample has 95,000 to 150,000 clones, 16% seen once. This specimen comes from a study of beta chain features in type 1 diabetes. Study details: In all, 107,917,701 sorted cells from all samples were analyzed. General study results and limits: Among type 1 diabetes patients, VDJ junctions had fewer insertions and more deletions. Among patients, naive, central memory and Treg TCRB repertoires appeared more similar than among healthy donors. All four CD4+ subsets from Type 1 diabetes patients carried moderately but significantly shorter TCRB CDR3s.

The TCR comes from a man between 25 and 39 years old with type 1 diabetes. Input material: central memory CD4+ T cells from blood.

The CDR3 DNA sequence: TGCGCCAGCAGCCAAGATAGGGCAGAAAAAGCTTTCTTT. This codes for CASSQDRAEKAFF. The chain has TRBV4-3 and TRBJ1-1, with D unclear. This CDR3 region has 13 residues. Between the trimmed V and J ends, which lost 0 bases and 9 bases, there was a span of 11 bases. Germline CDR1 LGHNA, CDR2 YSLEER.